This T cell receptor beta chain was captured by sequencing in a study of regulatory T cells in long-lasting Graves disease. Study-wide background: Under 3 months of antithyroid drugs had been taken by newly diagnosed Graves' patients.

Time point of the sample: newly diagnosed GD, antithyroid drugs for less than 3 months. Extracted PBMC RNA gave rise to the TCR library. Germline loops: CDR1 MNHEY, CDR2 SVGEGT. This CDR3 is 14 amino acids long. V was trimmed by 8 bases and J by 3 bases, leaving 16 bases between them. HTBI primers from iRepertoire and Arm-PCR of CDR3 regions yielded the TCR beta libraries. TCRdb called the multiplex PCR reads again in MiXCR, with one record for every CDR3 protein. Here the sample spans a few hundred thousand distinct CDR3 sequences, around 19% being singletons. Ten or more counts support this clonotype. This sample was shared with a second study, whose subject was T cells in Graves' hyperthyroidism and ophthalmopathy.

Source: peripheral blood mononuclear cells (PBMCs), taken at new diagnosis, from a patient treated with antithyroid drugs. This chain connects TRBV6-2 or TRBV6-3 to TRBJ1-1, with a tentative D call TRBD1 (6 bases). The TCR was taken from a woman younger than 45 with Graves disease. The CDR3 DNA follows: TGTGCCAGCCTCACCTGGACAGCCGACACTGAAGCTTTCTTT. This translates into CASLTWTADTEAFF.